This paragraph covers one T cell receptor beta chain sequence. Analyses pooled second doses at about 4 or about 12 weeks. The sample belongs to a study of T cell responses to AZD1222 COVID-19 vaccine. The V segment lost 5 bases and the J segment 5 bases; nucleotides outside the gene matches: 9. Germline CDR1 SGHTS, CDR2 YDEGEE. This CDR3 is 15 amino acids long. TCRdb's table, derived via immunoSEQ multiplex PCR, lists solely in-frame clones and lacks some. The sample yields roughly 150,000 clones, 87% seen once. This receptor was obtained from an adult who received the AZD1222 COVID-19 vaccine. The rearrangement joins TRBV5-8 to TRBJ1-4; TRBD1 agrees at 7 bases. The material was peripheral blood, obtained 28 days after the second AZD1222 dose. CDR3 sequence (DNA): TGTGCCAGCAGGCTCACGGGACAGCTCAATGAAAAACTGTTTTTT. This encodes CASRLTGQLNEKLFF.